This TCR beta chain was observed in a study of cytomegalovirus exposure and HLA in healthy donors. As for the study in general: The 120 validation repertoires matched the 600 to 700 first-cohort repertoires in platform, a later analysis reported.

On this clone: Its antigen remains unidentified. Mismatch with germline at one junction end may stem from a read error.

Broader study findings: Associated with cytomegalovirus, according to the listing, were 150 to 200 TCR beta chains. For cytomegalovirus status, the classifier reportedly gave diagnoses with high specificity and sensitivity. In vitro testing confirmed a few CMV-associated chains as specific for CMV antigens.

The table came from immunoSEQ multiplex PCR; TCRdb's copy has only in-frame clones and leaves some out. The sample carries a few hundred thousand clones, about 86% recorded once. The germline gives CDR1 SSHAT, CDR2 FNYEAQ (reference sequence). The CDR3 is made up of 15 amino acids. Sample: PBMCs. The sequence was collected from a woman aged 18-30 years in good health and CMV-seronegative. This chain joins TRBV7-7 and TRBJ2-1; 7 bases fit TRBD2. The CDR3 sequence is CASSLAGGGLNEQFF. The CDR3 region has the DNA TGTGCTAGCAGCTTAGCGGGCGGGGGACTCAATGAGCAGTTCTTC.